The 28 T cell receptor beta chains given below trace back to one sample, sequenced in a study of OX40 agonist ivuxolimab in advanced cancers. Libraries were prepared by immunoSEQ multiplex PCR; TCRdb keeps only in-frame clonotypes and omits some of them. The table records tens of thousands of clones, 94% of them present only once. The sequencing used CD4+ or CD8+ T cells sorted from blood, collected in a trial of the OX40 agonist ivuxolimab. These receptors all come from an adult with an advanced solid tumor such as melanoma, head and neck, liver or kidney cancer.

The CDR3 DNA follows: TGTGCCACCACGATTTACCGACAGGGAACGGTAGCTGAAGCTTTCTTT. Translated, it gives CATTIYRQGTVAEAFF. V usage is TRBV5-6 and J usage is TRBJ1-1; 7 nucleotides match TRBD1. The CDR3 runs to 16 residues. V was pared by 9 bases and J by 6 bases, with 20 bases of the junction left unmatched. CDR1 SGHDT and CDR2 YYEEEE come from the germline V gene.

The chain couples TRBV2 to TRBJ2-1, with TRBD2 matching 7 bases. The V gene's germline CDR1 is SNHLY and CDR2 FYNNEI. After removal of 3 bases from V and 0 bases from J, the junction contained 2 bases not matched to a gene. The CDR3 extends over 15 amino acids. CDR3 DNA sequence: TGTGCCAGCAGTGAGGCTAGCGGCTCCTACAATGAGCAGTTCTTC. Protein sequence: CASSEASGSYNEQFF.

This rearrangement joins TRBV7-9 to TRBJ2-7; TRBD2 agrees at 7 bases. With 4 bases clipped from V and 5 bases from J, the junction kept 11 bases outside the gene matches. This CDR3 is 15 amino acids long. CDR1 and CDR2 from the germline V gene are SEHNR and FQNEAQ (reference sequence). Written as DNA, the CDR3 is TGTGCCAGCAGCTGGAACAGAGGGACTATCGACGAGCAGTACTTC. It encodes CASSWNRGTIDEQYF.

This chain joins TRBV11-2 and TRBJ2-7; weak D call: TRBD2 (5 bases). Germline CDR1 SGHAT, CDR2 FQNNGV. The CDR3 is 12 residues long. The V gene lost 1 base and the J gene lost 4 bases, with 5 bases spanning the gap. CDR3 nucleotide sequence: TGTGCCAGCAGCTTAGGGGAGTACGAGCAGTACTTC. This translates into CASSLGEYEQYF.

The chain couples TRBV11-2 to TRBJ2-5; possibly TRBD1 for D (6 bases). Germline CDR1 reads SGHAT; CDR2 reads FQNNGV. Trimming took off 5 bases at V and 5 bases at J, with 15 bases between the two ends. The CDR3 sequence is 14 residues long. The CDR3 here is CASSQGPFAETQYF. CDR3 nucleotide sequence: TGTGCCAGCAGCCAGGGGCCATTCGCGGAGACCCAGTACTTC.

The chain has TRBV5-1 and TRBJ2-3, with a tentative D call TRBD2 (5 bases). CDR1 is SGHRS and CDR2 is YFSETQ in the germline V gene. Trimming cost V 0 bases and J 4 bases, with 12 bases left between them. The CDR3 totals 15 residues. The CDR3: CASSLVGSAPDTQYF. The CDR3 DNA reads as TGCGCCAGCAGCTTGGTTGGTAGCGCCCCAGATACGCAGTATTTT. Full variable domain (remainder filled in from reference TRBV5-1 and TRBJ2-3): KAGVTQTPRYLIKTRGQQVTLSCSPISGHRSVSWYQQTPGQGLQFLFEYFSETQRNKGNFPGRFSGRQFSNSRSEMNVSTLELGDSALYLCASSLVGSAPDTQYFGPGTRLTVL.

The V call is TRBV25-1, the J call TRBJ1-5, with D uncertain. Trimming removed 2 bases at V and 6 bases at J, with 11 bases between. The germline gives CDR1 MGHDK, CDR2 SYGVNS. The CDR3 totals 14 residues. As DNA, the CDR3 is TGTGCCAGCAGTGAAAAGGGCGGAGGTCAGCCCCAGCATTTT. Encoded protein: CASSEKGGGQPQHF. The full variable domain, its missing parts supplied by reference TRBV25-1 and TRBJ1-5, is EADIYQTPRYLVIGTGKKITLECSQTMGHDKMYWYQQDPGMELHLIHYSYGVNSTEKGDLSSESTVSRIRTEHFPLTLESARPSHTSQYLCASSEKGGGQPQHFGDGTRLSIL.

The chain recombines TRBV28 with TRBJ1-2, with 7 nucleotides matching TRBD1. From germline, CDR1 is MDHEN and CDR2 SYDVKM. The CDR3 length is 14 residues. J gave up 4 bases and V 5 bases, and 7 bases lay outside the gene matches. Here the CDR3 reads CASSRGTAVYGYTF. As DNA, the CDR3 is TGTGCCAGCAGTCGTGGGACAGCCGTCTATGGCTACACCTTC.

The rearrangement joins TRBV6-4 to TRBJ1-6, with D uncertain. Trimming shortened V by 0 bases and J by 11 bases, and 2 bases separated the two germline ends. This CDR3 is built from 11 residues. Germline CDR1 MRHNA, CDR2 SNTAGT. The CDR3: CASSDSAPLHF. CDR3 nucleotide sequence: TGTGCCAGCAGTGACTCGGCACCCCTCCACTTT.

The chain carries TRBV6-5 and TRBJ1-5; D is undetermined. Trimming took 4 bases from V and 0 from J, leaving 13 bases between them. The length of the CDR3 is 16 residues. Per the germline V gene, CDR1 is MNHEY and CDR2 is SVGAGI. The CDR3 DNA sequence: TGTGCCAGCAGTTCAGGAGACCTTAATAGCAATCAGCCCCAGCATTTT. As protein: CASSSGDLNSNQPQHF.

The rearrangement links TRBV4-1 to TRBJ1-2; no firm D call. CDR1 and CDR2 from the germline V gene are MGHRA and YSYEKL. V was clipped by 0 bases and J by 4 bases, with 12 bases between them. The CDR3 extends over 15 amino acids. In DNA form, the CDR3 reads TGCGCCAGCAGCCAAGAAGAGTGGGCGGTCTATGGCTACACCTTC. It specifies CASSQEEWAVYGYTF.

The chain has TRBV6-5 and TRBJ2-7, with 9 positions matching TRBD2. The CDR3 spans 15 residues. V was pared by 6 bases and J by 1 base, with 7 bases of the junction left unmatched. Germline V gene lookup returns CDR1 MNHEY and CDR2 SVGAGI. DNA of the CDR3: TGTGCCAGCAGACCCTTGACTAGCGGTTCCTACGAGCAGTACTTC. Translation gives CASRPLTSGSYEQYF.

The gene calls are TRBV7-3 and TRBJ2-5, with no clear D. Germline CDR1 and CDR2: SGHTA and FQGTGA. The V end was cut by 4 bases, the J end by 4 bases, with 4 bases between. The CDR3 is 11 residues long. The CDR3 DNA sequence: TGTGCCAGCAGCTCCGGAGAGACCCAGTACTTC. Translated, it gives CASSSGETQYF.

This rearrangement joins TRBV4-3 to TRBJ1-1; tentative D call: TRBD1 (5 bases). In germline, CDR1 is LGHNA, CDR2 YSLEER. V lost 1 base and J lost 6, with 21 bases in between. The CDR3 length is 17 residues. The CDR3, as DNA: TGCGCCAGCAGCCAAGGCGCAGTAGCAGGGCTGGAGTCTGAAGCTTTCTTT. Residues: CASSQGAVAGLESEAFF.

This clone was counted a single time. The genes are TRBV6-1 and TRBJ2-5; tentatively, D is TRBD1 or TRBD2 (5 bases each). The CDR3 is 15 amino acids. Germline V gives CDR1 MNHNS, CDR2 SASEGT. The ends were cut back, 1 base at V and 5 bases at J, with 14 bases in the middle. The CDR3 protein is CASSEGGRGAETQYF. The CDR3 nucleotides are TGTGCCAGCAGTGAAGGTGGTCGAGGGGCGGAGACCCAGTACTTC.

V usage is TRBV5-1 and J usage is TRBJ1-2, with a possible D match to TRBD1 (5 bases). In germline, CDR1 is SGHRS, CDR2 YFSETQ. This CDR3 region has 13 residues. V was trimmed by 4 bases and J by 6 bases, leaving 13 bases between them. CDR3 sequence reads: CASSPRTGDGYTF. The CDR3 coding sequence is TGCGCCAGCAGCCCTAGAACGGGGGATGGCTACACCTTC. The whole variable domain, filled in from reference TRBV5-1 and TRBJ1-2, reads KAGVTQTPRYLIKTRGQQVTLSCSPISGHRSVSWYQQTPGQGLQFLFEYFSETQRNKGNFPGRFSGRQFSNSRSEMNVSTLELGDSALYLCASSPRTGDGYTFGSGTRLTVV.

The rearrangement joins TRBV9 to TRBJ2-5; 13 positions agree with TRBD2. This CDR3 has 15 residues. J lost 5 bases, V lost 4 bases, and 5 bases had no gene match. The germline V gene encodes CDR1 SGDLS and CDR2 YYNGEE. CDR3 amino acids: CASSPTSGRGETQYF. Written as DNA, the CDR3 is TGTGCCAGCAGCCCCACTAGCGGGAGGGGGGAGACCCAGTACTTC.

The chain carries TRBV14 and TRBJ1-3; 8 bases are a match to TRBD1. V was clipped by 5 bases and J by 4 bases; unmatched bases: 7. CDR3 length: 15 amino acids. Germline CDR1 reads SGHDN; CDR2 reads FVKESK. The CDR3 coding sequence is TGTGCCAGCAGCGCAACAGGGGGTTTGGGAAACACCATATATTTT. Its translation is CASSATGGLGNTIYF.

V usage is TRBV12-5 and J usage is TRBJ2-1, with 12 bases identical to TRBD2. V lost 5 bases, J lost 10 bases, and 6 bases stayed unmatched. The CDR3 is made up of 14 amino acids. The germline gives CDR1 LGHNT, CDR2 FRNRAP. The CDR3 bases are TGTGCTAGTGGTGGCCGACTAGCGGGGGAGGAGCAGTTCTTC. Protein sequence: CASGGRLAGEEQFF.

In the case of this clone: Other DNA variants within this sample encode the same CDR3. This chain uses TRBV19 with TRBJ2-7; no clear D gene. The CDR3 runs to 13 residues. Trimming took off 6 bases at V and 1 base at J, with 10 bases between the two ends. Germline-derived CDR1 and CDR2 are LNHDA and SQIVND (reference sequence). The CDR3 DNA reads TGTGCCAGTAGCCTCACGGAGTCCTACGAGCAGTACTTC. Translation: CASSLTESYEQYF.

The chain recombines TRBV14 with TRBJ2-3; D is undetermined. V lost 4 bases to trimming and J lost 0 bases, with 14 bases between them. The CDR3 loop spans 16 amino acids. The germline V gene has CDR1 SGHDN and CDR2 FVKESK. CDR3 sequence reads: CASSPGWAESTDTQYF. CDR3 DNA sequence: TGTGCCAGCAGCCCCGGGTGGGCGGAAAGCACAGATACGCAGTATTTT. Together with reference TRBV14 and TRBJ2-3, the CDR3 gives the full variable domain: EAGVTQFPSHSVIEKGQTVTLRCDPISGHDNLYWYRRVMGKEIKFLLHFVKESKQDESGMPNNRFLAERTGGTYSTLKVQPAELEDSGVYFCASSPGWAESTDTQYFGPGTRLTVL.

V usage is TRBV4-3 and J usage is TRBJ2-7; D is possibly TRBD2 (5 bases). V gave up 1 base and J gave up 2 bases, with 9 bases separating them. The germline V gene encodes CDR1 LGHNA and CDR2 YSLEER. CDR3 length: 14 amino acids. CDR3 residues: CASSQAREAYEQYF. DNA of the CDR3: TGCGCCAGCAGCCAAGCTCGGGAAGCCTACGAGCAGTACTTC.

J is TRBJ1-1 and V is TRBV4-1; D gene ambiguous. CDR1 and CDR2 (germline): MGHRA, YSYEKL. V dropped 0 bases and J dropped 1 base, with 9 bases sitting between them. This CDR3 comprises 15 residues. CDR3 bases: TGCGCCAGCAGCCAAGATAGGCTCCAGAACACTGAAGCTTTCTTT. Protein sequence: CASSQDRLQNTEAFF.

V usage is TRBV12-5 and J usage is TRBJ2-5, with a tentative D call TRBD2 (6 bases). The CDR3 spans 15 residues. Between the trimmed V and J ends, which lost 6 bases and 1 base, there was a span of 15 bases. Germline assignment: CDR1 LGHNT and CDR2 FRNRAP. The DNA for the CDR3 is TGTGCTAGTGGCCTCGGCGGAGGGTTCCAAGAGACCCAGTACTTC. Amino acids: CASGLGGGFQETQYF. Variable domain in full (rest from reference TRBV12-5 and TRBJ2-5): DARVTQTPRHKVTEMGQEVTMRCQPILGHNTVFWYRQTMMQGLELLAYFRNRAPLDDSGMPKDRFSAEMPDATLATLKIQPSEPRDSAVYFCASGLGGGFQETQYFGPGTRLLVL.

The J gene is TRBJ1-5, the V gene TRBV19, with D possibly TRBD1 on 6 matching bases. V dropped 1 base and J dropped 0 bases, with 7 bases sitting between them. This CDR3 is built from 15 residues. From germline, CDR1 is LNHDA and CDR2 SQIVND (reference sequence). The chain's CDR3 is CASSIGTASNQPQHF. The CDR3, as DNA: TGTGCCAGTAGTATAGGGACAGCTAGCAATCAGCCCCAGCATTTT.

The rearrangement uses TRBV4-2 and TRBJ2-3; 7 nucleotides agree with TRBD1. This CDR3 region has 15 residues. Per germline, CDR1 LGHNA and CDR2 YNFKEQ. V shed 5 bases and J 3 bases; nucleotides not matched to a gene: 8. The CDR3 reads CASSEVGGGTDTQYF. CDR3 nucleotides: TGTGCCAGCAGCGAAGTAGGGGGCGGGACAGATACGCAGTATTTT.

The genes are TRBV7-9 and TRBJ2-1; no definite D call. CDR1 and CDR2 (germline): SEHNR, FQNEAQ (reference sequence). This CDR3 spans 11 amino acids. V was clipped by 5 bases and J by 6 bases, with 5 bases between them. This CDR3 is CASSRVNEQFF. Here the CDR3 DNA reads TGTGCCAGCAGCAGGGTCAATGAGCAGTTCTTC. Combining the CDR3 with reference TRBV7-9 and TRBJ2-1 gives the whole variable domain DTGVSQNPRHKITKRGQNVTFRCDPISEHNRLYWYRQTLGQGPEFLTYFQNEAQLEKSRLLSDRFSAERPKGSFSTLEIQRTEQGDSAMYLCASSRVNEQFFGPGTRLTVL.

This clone was counted a single time. The chain couples TRBV5-6 to TRBJ2-1; D not certain. V was cut by 0 bases and J by 7 bases, with 11 bases left in between. The CDR3 spans 14 residues. CDR1 is SGHDT and CDR2 is YYEEEE in the germline V gene. The CDR3 region is CASSLVVTDNEQFF. The CDR3, as DNA: TGTGCCAGCAGCTTGGTGGTGACGGATAATGAGCAGTTCTTC.